Below are 17 T cell receptor beta chains sequenced from a single sample in a study of cytomegalovirus exposure and HLA in healthy donors. The PCR contained 60 Vbeta and 13 Jbeta primers. Using immunoSEQ multiplex PCR, the repertoire was profiled, and TCRdb retains in-frame clones only, with some absent. The repertoire consists of approximately 250,000 clones, with around four fifths occurring once and the leading ten covering 0.4% to 0.6%. Source material: PBMCs. The source is a boy aged 5-17 years in good health and CMV-seronegative.

This clone appeared a single time. The genes are TRBV15 and TRBJ1-3, with D maybe TRBD1 (6 bases). The V and J ends lost 0 bases and 0 bases respectively, with 9 bases between them. The CDR3 runs 16 residues. Germline V CDR1 and CDR2: LNHNV, YYDKDF (reference sequence). CDR3 bases: TGTGCCACCAGCAGAGAGGGGGGGCTCTCTGGAAACACCATATATTTT. Its protein product is CATSREGGLSGNTIYF.

The chain recombines TRBV5-4 with TRBJ2-5; 8 positions agree with TRBD2. Trimming took 0 bases from V and 2 from J; bases not matched to a gene: 6. Germline CDR1 SGHNT, CDR2 YYREEE (reference sequence). CDR3 length: 16 residues. The CDR3 DNA sequence: TGTGCCAGCAGCTTGGATCTAGCGGGCAAACAAGAGACCCAGTACTTC. This encodes CASSLDLAGKQETQYF.

J is TRBJ1-1 and V is TRBV7-8; D is uncertain. Germline assignment: CDR1 SGHVS and CDR2 FQNEAQ. V lost 1 base to trimming and J lost 2 bases, with 11 bases between them. This CDR3 is 15 amino acids long. The CDR3: CASSLELRYNTEAFF. The DNA for the CDR3 is TGTGCCAGCAGCTTAGAGCTCCGGTACAACACTGAAGCTTTCTTT. The full variable domain, with the rest looked up from reference TRBV7-8 and TRBJ1-1, is GAGVSQSPRYKVAKRGQDVALRCDPISGHVSLFWYQQALGQGPEFLTYFQNEAQLDKSGLPSDRFFAERPEGSVSTLKIQRTQQEDSAVYLCASSLELRYNTEAFFGQGTRLTVV.

The V call is TRBV2, the J call TRBJ1-4; TRBD1 aligns across 7 bases. Per the germline V gene, CDR1 is SNHLY and CDR2 is FYNNEI. J gave up 6 bases and V 3 bases, and 10 bases lay outside the gene matches. The length of the CDR3 is 16 residues. CDR3 DNA sequence: TGTGCCAGCAGTGATCGGGACAGAAGGATGGATGAAAAACTGTTTTTT. This translates into CASSDRDRRMDEKLFF.

This chain joins TRBV7-8 and TRBJ1-1, with D possibly TRBD1 on 5 matching bases. V was pared by 1 base and J by 3 bases, with 15 bases between. This CDR3 is built from 16 residues. Germline CDR1 SGHVS, CDR2 FQNEAQ. The CDR3 DNA sequence: TGTGCCAGCAGCTTAGTACGACGGGGGAGGGACACTGAAGCTTTCTTT. It specifies CASSLVRRGRDTEAFF. The full variable domain, completed using reference TRBV7-8 and TRBJ1-1, is GAGVSQSPRYKVAKRGQDVALRCDPISGHVSLFWYQQALGQGPEFLTYFQNEAQLDKSGLPSDRFFAERPEGSVSTLKIQRTQQEDSAVYLCASSLVRRGRDTEAFFGQGTRLTVV.

The chain joins TRBV5-1 to TRBJ1-1; 8 nucleotides line up with TRBD1. CDR3 length equals 14 residues. Germline-derived CDR1 and CDR2 are SGHRS and YFSETQ. The V and J ends lost 4 bases and 3 bases, in that order; junction bases with no gene match: 5. The CDR3 here is CASSSTGGDTEAFF. CDR3 DNA: TGCGCCAGCAGCAGCACAGGGGGGGACACTGAAGCTTTCTTT.

V is TRBV6-5 and J is TRBJ2-5; 13 positions match TRBD2. Unmatched junction bases numbered 6, after V lost 6 bases and J lost 5 bases. Germline assignment: CDR1 MNHEY and CDR2 SVGAGI. The CDR3 is 15 residues long. The CDR3 reads CASSHGLAGVETQYF. CDR3 DNA: TGTGCCAGCAGCCATGGACTAGCGGGAGTGGAGACCCAGTACTTC.

For the CDR3, the DNA is TGTGCCATCAGTGAGTTAGGGGGCCCGATGAATGAGCAGTTCTTC. Translation: CAISELGGPMNEQFF. The V and J genes are TRBV10-3 and TRBJ2-1, with TRBD1 matching 7 bases. J lost 7 bases, V lost 1 base, and 7 bases had no gene match. Germline values: CDR1 ENHRY, CDR2 SYGVKD. The CDR3 extends over 15 amino acids.

This sequence joins TRBV7-3 and TRBJ1-1, with D possibly being TRBD1 (5 bases). V dropped 5 bases and J dropped 6 bases, with 25 bases sitting between them. The CDR3 sequence is 17 residues long. Germline assignment: CDR1 SGHTA and CDR2 FQGTGA. The CDR3 DNA reads TGTGCCAGCAGCCTGTACCCCCGGGACGGGAGGGACTCTGAAGCTTTCTTT. It yields the protein CASSLYPRDGRDSEAFF. Full variable domain (rest looked up from reference TRBV7-3 and TRBJ1-1): GAGVSQTPSNKVTEKGKYVELRCDPISGHTALYWYRQSLGQGPEFLIYFQGTGAADDSGLPNDRFFAVRPEGSVSTLKIQRTERGDSAVYLCASSLYPRDGRDSEAFFGQGTRLTVV.

V and J are TRBV18 and TRBJ1-1, with 8 bases matching TRBD1. Germline V lookup: CDR1 KGHSH, CDR2 LQKENI. The CDR3 is 13 residues long. V shed 6 bases and J 6 bases; nucleotides not matched to a gene: 6. CDR3 in amino acids: CASSRGQAAEAFF. The CDR3 DNA follows: TGTGCCAGCTCCCGGGGACAGGCCGCTGAAGCTTTCTTT.

This clone was detected a few times. The chain links TRBV6-4 to TRBJ2-3; 8 bases match TRBD1. V lost 2 bases, J lost 3 bases, and 4 bases stayed unmatched. This CDR3 has 15 amino acids. The V gene's germline CDR1 is MRHNA and CDR2 SNTAGT. CDR3 nucleotide sequence: TGTGCCAGCAGTGACCCTAGGACAGGGACAGATACGCAGTATTTT. Protein sequence: CASSDPRTGTDTQYF.

This chain connects TRBV9 to TRBJ1-1, with 7 positions matching TRBD1. CDR1 is SGDLS, CDR2 YYNGEE, per germline. V trimming: 4 bases; J trimming: 7 bases; junction bases outside the gene matches: 7. The CDR3 has 13 amino acids. CDR3 sequence reads: CASSPRGRGEAFF. As DNA, the CDR3 is TGTGCCAGCAGCCCGAGGGGGCGAGGTGAAGCTTTCTTT.

The rearrangement links TRBV29-1 to TRBJ2-3, with D possibly TRBD2 on 6 matching bases. V dropped 7 bases and J dropped 4 bases, with 12 bases sitting between them. This CDR3 is built from 12 residues. CDR1 SQVTM and CDR2 ANQGSEA come from the germline V gene. The CDR3, as DNA: TGCAGCGCCGGAGGGCCCCCAGATACGCAGTATTTT. It specifies CSAGGPPDTQYF.

The genes are TRBV28 and TRBJ1-5; unclear D gene. This CDR3 has 12 amino acids. Germline-derived CDR1 and CDR2 are MDHEN and SYDVKM. Trimming took off 5 bases at V and 6 bases at J, with 8 bases between the two ends. For the CDR3, the DNA is TGTGCCAGCAGTCTGTTACTTCAGCCCCAGCATTTT. Translating gives CASSLLLQPQHF.

This clone was seen more than once but under ten times. The chain combines TRBV5-1 with TRBJ2-7, with D maybe TRBD2 (6 bases). Germline V gene data show CDR1 as SGHRS and CDR2 as YFSETQ. This CDR3 is 14 amino acids long. Between the trimmed V and J ends, which lost 4 bases and 1 base, there was a span of 12 bases. The CDR3 nucleotides read TGCGCCAGCAGCCCGAAACTAGCTTCCTACGAGCAGTACTTC. Its protein is CASSPKLASYEQYF.

This clone was recorded once. The chain combines TRBV11-3 with TRBJ2-3; possible D gene TRBD1, 5 bases. The CDR3 consists of 13 residues. V lost 7 bases to trimming and J lost 2 bases, with 10 bases between them. Per the germline V gene, CDR1 is SGHNT and CDR2 is YENEEA. Here the CDR3 DNA reads TGTGCCAGCAAGACAGTCTACACAGATACGCAGTATTTT. As protein: CASKTVYTDTQYF.

This sequence joins TRBV11-1 and TRBJ2-5; a possible D gene is TRBD1 (6 bases). Germline V gives CDR1 SGHAT, CDR2 FQDESV (reference sequence). This CDR3 spans 14 amino acids. Deletions cut 1 base from V and 1 base from J, with 7 bases between. The CDR3 region has the DNA TGTGCCAGCAGCTTAGTAGGGGGCCAAGAGACCCAGTACTTC. Translating gives CASSLVGGQETQYF.